Below, one T cell receptor beta chain is given with its context. CDR1 and CDR2 from the germline V gene are LNHNV and YYDKDF (reference sequence). This CDR3 is built from 15 residues. The J segment lost 7 bases and the V segment lost 0 bases, leaving 7 bases of the junction unmatched. Some clones are missing from TCRdb's copy, which holds only in-frame ones; the method was immunoSEQ multiplex PCR. Of roughly 80,000 clones detected, roughly 95% appear once; the ten largest clones hold about 0.36%. These data come from a study of technical replicates of blood from several donors. Specimen: T cells isolated from PBMCs. J is TRBJ2-7 and V is TRBV15; 9 nucleotides match TRBD2. This clonotype originated in a human donor in good health. This CDR3 is CATSRDLGSGREQYF. CDR3 in DNA: TGTGCCACCAGCAGAGATCTAGGTAGCGGGAGAGAGCAGTACTTC.